A single sample gave rise to the 18 T cell receptor beta chains below, sequenced in a study of PD-1 blockade in classical Hodgkin lymphoma. Every patient was affected by relapse after autologous stem cell transplantation, while exposure to brentuximab vedotin was not uniform. Thawed PBMCs were the source of CD4+ T cells, purified by magnetic negative selection. Sequencing was performed with immunoSEQ multiplex PCR; in TCRdb, only in-frame clones are kept and a portion is missing. The data contain about 15,000 clones, 85% of them singletons. The sample here was CD4+ T cells from blood, taken at baseline. The origin of the receptors is a human donor with classical Hodgkin lymphoma.

Here the CDR3 DNA reads TGTGCCTGGAAGCGGGACCGAGCTAACTATGGCTACACCTTC. Translated, it gives CAWKRDRANYGYTF. The J gene is TRBJ1-2, the V gene TRBV30; weak D call: TRBD1 (5 bases). Germline-derived CDR1 and CDR2 are GTSNPN and SVGIG (reference sequence). CDR3 length: 14 amino acids. V was trimmed by 4 bases and J by 0 bases, leaving 12 bases between them.

This sequence joins TRBV5-5 and TRBJ2-5; 7 bases align to TRBD1. The germline V gene has CDR1 SGHKS and CDR2 YYEKEE (reference sequence). The CDR3 loop spans 14 amino acids. The V segment lost 1 base and the J segment 3 bases; nucleotides outside the gene matches: 3. CDR3 region: CASSLYQGEETQYF. As DNA, the CDR3 is TGTGCCAGCAGCTTGTATCAGGGGGAAGAGACCCAGTACTTC. Full variable domain (outside the CDR3, taken from reference TRBV5-5 and TRBJ2-5): DAGVTQSPTHLIKTRGQQVTLRCSPISGHKSVSWYQQVLGQGPQFIFQYYEKEERGRGNFPDRFSARQFPNYSSELNVNALLLGDSALYLCASSLYQGEETQYFGPGTRLLVL.

In its sample, this clone was seen once. This sequence joins TRBV7-2 and TRBJ1-5; D gene ambiguous. V lost 5 bases to trimming and J lost 7 bases, with 12 bases between them. Germline assignment: CDR1 SGHTA and CDR2 FQGNSA. The CDR3 spans 13 residues. The CDR3 spells CASSQDEGQPQHF. Here the CDR3 DNA reads TGTGCCAGCAGCCAAGATGAGGGACAGCCCCAGCATTTT.

The chain has TRBV7-9 and TRBJ1-1; 8 bases agree with TRBD1. The germline V gene has CDR1 SEHNR and CDR2 FQNEAQ (reference sequence). Unmatched junction bases numbered 8, after V lost 5 bases and J lost 3 bases. CDR3 size: 15 residues. The CDR3 sequence: CASSPWDRPYTEAFF. CDR3 bases: TGTGCCAGCAGCCCCTGGGACAGGCCCTACACTGAAGCTTTCTTT.

This clone occurred a few times. The J gene is TRBJ2-3, the V gene TRBV5-4; D perhaps matches TRBD2 (7 bases). Trimming cost V 2 bases and J 4 bases, with 11 bases left between them. The germline CDR1 and CDR2 sequences are SGHNT and YYREEE (reference sequence). This CDR3 has 14 residues. The CDR3 protein is CASSFRGAADTQYF. CDR3 bases: TGTGCCAGCAGCTTCCGGGGGGCGGCAGATACGCAGTATTTT.

This chain joins TRBV7-3 and TRBJ2-7, with D possibly TRBD1 on 6 matching bases. From germline, CDR1 is SGHTA and CDR2 FQGTGA. This CDR3 comprises 13 residues. V was pared by 6 bases and J by 5 bases, with 14 bases between. The DNA for the CDR3 is TGTGCCAGCAGTCGAGGACAGTACGACGAGCAGTACTTC. It codes for CASSRGQYDEQYF.

This clone appeared once. The V gene is TRBV5-1, the J gene TRBJ2-3; 11 bases map to TRBD2. V was clipped by 4 bases and J by 1 base; unmatched bases: 5. The V gene's germline CDR1 is SGHRS and CDR2 YFSETQ. The CDR3 totals 16 residues. CDR3 loop: CASSRLLAGGTDTQYF. The CDR3 DNA sequence: TGCGCCAGCAGCAGGTTACTAGCGGGGGGCACAGATACGCAGTATTTT.

The table lists this clone with a few counts. The rearrangement joins TRBV29-1 to TRBJ1-2; no definite D call. Trimming took off 0 bases at V and 7 bases at J, with 15 bases between the two ends. Per germline, CDR1 SQVTM and CDR2 ANQGSEA. This CDR3 comprises 14 residues. The CDR3 DNA sequence: TGCAGCGTTGAAGATCCAAAGGAGGCTTTTGGCTACACCTTC. Encoded protein: CSVEDPKEAFGYTF.

The chain carries TRBV7-6 and TRBJ1-1, with D unresolved. CDR3 size: 13 residues. Trimming took 1 base from V and 1 from J, leaving 4 bases between them. Looked up from germline, CDR1 is SGHVS and CDR2 is FNYEAQ. The CDR3, as DNA: TGTGCCAGCAGCTTAGGACAGAACACTGAAGCTTTCTTT. Translated: CASSLGQNTEAFF.

The chain uses TRBV12-5 and TRBJ2-1, with 9 nucleotides matching TRBD1. Germline assignment: CDR1 LGHNT and CDR2 FRNRAP. This CDR3 contains 13 residues. With 5 bases clipped from V and 6 bases from J, the junction kept 2 bases outside the gene matches. The CDR3 region has the DNA TGTGCTAGTGGTGGGACAGGGCGCAATGAGCAGTTCTTC. Amino acids: CASGGTGRNEQFF.

This chain links TRBV21-1 with TRBJ2-6; the table's D call of TRBD2 was not tested on the DNA. TRBV21-1 is listed as a pseudogene. CDR3 size: 18 residues. The CDR3 sequence: CASSKSAGVSSGANVLTF. The CDR3 coding sequence is TGTGCCAGCAGCAAATCCGCGGGAGTGAGCTCTGGGGCCAACGTCCTGACTTTC.

This sequence joins TRBV5-6 and TRBJ2-7; D is unclear. The V end lost 3 bases, the J end lost 3 bases, and 13 bases lay between the germline ends. This CDR3 region has 14 residues. Germline values: CDR1 SGHDT, CDR2 YYEEEE. CDR3 protein: CASSYGSHYYEQYF. CDR3 coding DNA: TGTGCCAGCAGCTACGGTTCTCACTACTACGAGCAGTACTTC.

This clone is a singleton in its sample. The chain employs TRBV7-3 and TRBJ2-1; D may be TRBD1 or TRBD2 (5 bases each). Germline values: CDR1 SGHTA, CDR2 FQGTGA. The CDR3 has 16 residues. Trimming cost V 3 bases and J 7 bases, with 19 bases left between them. In nucleotides, the CDR3 is TGTGCCAGCAGCTTCTCCCGGGCCTCCTGGGGGAATGAGCAGTTCTTC. Translation gives CASSFSRASWGNEQFF.

This clone was counted a few times. The chain recombines TRBV7-9 with TRBJ1-2; 7 bases are shared with TRBD1. Germline CDR1 reads SEHNR; CDR2 reads FQNEAQ (reference sequence). V gave up 1 base and J gave up 7 bases; unmatched junction bases: 15. The CDR3 totals 17 residues. CDR3 sequence (DNA): TGTGCCAGCAGCTTAGGGCGGATTGGGCAGGGGGAGACTGGCTACACCTTC. It specifies CASSLGRIGQGETGYTF.

This chain joins TRBV19 and TRBJ1-4; tentative D call: TRBD1 (5 bases). Per the germline V gene, CDR1 is LNHDA and CDR2 is SQIVND (reference sequence). The V gene lost 6 bases and the J gene lost 8 bases, with 16 bases spanning the gap. This CDR3 comprises 14 residues. CDR3 protein: CASRTGLQEEKLFF. The CDR3, as DNA: TGTGCCAGTAGAACAGGTCTACAAGAAGAAAAACTGTTTTTT.

This chain uses TRBV5-1 with TRBJ1-1, with D unresolved. The CDR3 is made up of 14 amino acids. V lost 6 bases, J lost 0 bases, and 12 bases lay in between. Per the germline V gene, CDR1 is SGHRS and CDR2 is YFSETQ. The CDR3 region is CASTLQSMNTEAFF. DNA for the CDR3: TGCGCCAGCACGTTGCAATCGATGAACACTGAAGCTTTCTTT.

The chain uses TRBV5-4 and TRBJ1-1, with D possibly TRBD1 on 6 matching bases. The V gene lost 5 bases and the J gene lost 3 bases, with 11 bases spanning the gap. Germline V gene sequence: CDR1 SGHNT, CDR2 YYREEE (reference sequence). The length of the CDR3 is 13 residues. Here the CDR3 reads CASRWGPDTEAFF. CDR3 nucleotides: TGTGCCAGCAGATGGGGGCCCGACACTGAAGCTTTCTTT.

This clone was counted a few times. The chain links TRBV7-9 to TRBJ2-3, with 11 bases matching TRBD1. This CDR3 is built from 16 residues. CDR1 and CDR2 (germline): SEHNR, FQNEAQ (reference sequence). J gave up 3 bases and V 6 bases, and 8 bases lay outside the gene matches. In nucleotides, the CDR3 is TGTGCCAGCAGGGCGGACAGGGGGCGCGGGACAGATACGCAGTATTTT. It encodes CASRADRGRGTDTQYF.